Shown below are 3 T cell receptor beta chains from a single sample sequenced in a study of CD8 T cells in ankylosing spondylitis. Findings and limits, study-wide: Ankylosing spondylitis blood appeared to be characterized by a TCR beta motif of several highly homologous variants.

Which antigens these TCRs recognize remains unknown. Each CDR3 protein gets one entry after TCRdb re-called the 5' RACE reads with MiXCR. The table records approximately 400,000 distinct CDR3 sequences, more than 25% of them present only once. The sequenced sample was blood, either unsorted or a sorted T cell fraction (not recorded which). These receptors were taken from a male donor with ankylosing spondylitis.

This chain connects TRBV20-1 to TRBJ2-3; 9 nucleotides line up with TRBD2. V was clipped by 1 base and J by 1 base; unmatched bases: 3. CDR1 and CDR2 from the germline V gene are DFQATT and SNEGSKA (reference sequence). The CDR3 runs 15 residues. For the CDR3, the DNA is TGCAGTGCTAGAGTGGCGGGAGGGGGCACAGATACGCAGTATTTT. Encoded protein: CSARVAGGGTDTQYF.

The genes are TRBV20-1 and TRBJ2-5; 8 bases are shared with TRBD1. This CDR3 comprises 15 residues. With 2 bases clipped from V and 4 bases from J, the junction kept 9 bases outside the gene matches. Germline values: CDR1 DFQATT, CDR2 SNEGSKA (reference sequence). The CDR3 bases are TGCAGTGCTAGAATGGCAGGGGGCCCGGGAGAGACCCAGTACTTC. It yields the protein CSARMAGGPGETQYF.

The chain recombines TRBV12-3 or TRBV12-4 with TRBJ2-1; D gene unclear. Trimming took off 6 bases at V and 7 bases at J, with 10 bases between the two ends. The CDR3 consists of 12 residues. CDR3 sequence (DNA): TGTGCCAGCAGGCTTCGTGGTAATGAGCAGTTCTTC. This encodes CASRLRGNEQFF.